This TCR beta chain was obtained from a study of breast tumors, draining lymph nodes, adjacent tissues. The CDR3 sequence is 14 residues long. The germline V gene has CDR1 SGHVS and CDR2 FNYEAQ. V gave up 5 bases and J gave up 3 bases; unmatched junction bases: 4. TCRdb analysed the multiplex PCR reads with MiXCR anew, one entry per CDR3 protein. The sample shows 200,000 to 250,000 distinct CDR3 sequences, roughly a third of them seen only once. To note about this clonotype: This sequence may be a read error, since a much larger clone differs from it by one base.

Axillary draining lymph nodes of breast cancer patients supplied the node samples. The chain has TRBV7-6 and TRBJ2-3, with 8 bases aligning to TRBD1. Sequencing input: axillary lymph node tissue. This receptor was identified in a female donor with breast cancer. Some clones in this sample may be carry-over from other donors' samples. The CDR3 here is CASSIGDRTDTQYF. CDR3 coding DNA: TGTGCCAGCAGCATTGGGGACAGGACAGATACGCAGTATTTT.